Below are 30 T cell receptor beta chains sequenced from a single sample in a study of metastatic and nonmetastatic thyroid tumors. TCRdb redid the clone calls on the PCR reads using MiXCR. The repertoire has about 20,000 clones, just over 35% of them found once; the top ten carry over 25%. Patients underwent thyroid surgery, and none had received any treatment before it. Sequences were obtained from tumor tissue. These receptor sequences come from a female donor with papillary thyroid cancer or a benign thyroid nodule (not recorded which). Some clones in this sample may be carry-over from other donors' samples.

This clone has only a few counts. The CDR3 DNA sequence: TGTGCCAGCAATAGCGGGGGTGCATACAATGAGCAGTTCTTC. Amino acid sequence: CASNSGGAYNEQFF. The chain has TRBV28 and TRBJ2-1, with TRBD2 matching over 9 bases. Germline trimming cut 7 bases from V and 4 bases from J; bases unmatched to any gene: 5. The CDR3 sequence is 14 residues long. Germline assignment: CDR1 MDHEN and CDR2 SYDVKM. The full variable domain, its missing parts supplied by reference TRBV28 and TRBJ2-1, is DVKVTQSSRYLVKRTGEKVFLECVQDMDHENMFWYRQDPGLGLRLIYFSYDVKMKEKGDIPEGYSVSREKKERFSLILESASTNQTSMYLCASNSGGAYNEQFFGPGTRLTVL.

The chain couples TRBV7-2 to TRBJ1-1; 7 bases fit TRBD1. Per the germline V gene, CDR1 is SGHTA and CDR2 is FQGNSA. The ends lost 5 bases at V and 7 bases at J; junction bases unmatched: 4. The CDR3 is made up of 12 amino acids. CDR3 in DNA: TGTGCCAGCAGCCGGGACAGCATTGAAGCTTTCTTT. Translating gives CASSRDSIEAFF.

The chain's CDR3 is CASSPTGDNNYGYTF. In DNA, the CDR3 is TGTGCCAGCAGCCCGACAGGGGACAACAACTATGGCTACACCTTC. The V call is TRBV6-1, the J call TRBJ1-2; 8 bases line up with TRBD1. The CDR3 contains 15 residues. Germline loops: CDR1 MNHNS, CDR2 SASEGT. The V and J ends lost 6 bases and 2 bases, in that order; junction bases with no gene match: 8.

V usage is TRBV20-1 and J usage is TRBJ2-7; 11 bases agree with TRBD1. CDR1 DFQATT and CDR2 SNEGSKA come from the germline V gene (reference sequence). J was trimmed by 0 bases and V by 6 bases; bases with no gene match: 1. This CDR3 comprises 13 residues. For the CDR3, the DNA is TGCAGTGCCGGGACAGGGGGCTCCTACGAGCAGTACTTC. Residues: CSAGTGGSYEQYF.

As DNA, the CDR3 is TGTGCCAGCAGCTTGGGACAGGGGATGAATGAGCAGTTCTTC. It translates to CASSLGQGMNEQFF. V usage is TRBV7-9 and J usage is TRBJ2-1; the match to TRBD1 covers 10 bases. In germline, CDR1 is SEHNR, CDR2 FQNEAQ (reference sequence). This CDR3 has 14 amino acids. The ends lost 3 bases at V and 7 bases at J; junction bases unmatched: 3.

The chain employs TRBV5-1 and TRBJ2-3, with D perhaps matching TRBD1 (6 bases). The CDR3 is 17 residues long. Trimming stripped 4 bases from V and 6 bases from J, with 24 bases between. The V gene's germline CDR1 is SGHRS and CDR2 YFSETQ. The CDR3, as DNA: TGCGCCAGCAGCGATACCAGCACAGGGTTGGGTTCCGATACGCAGTATTTT. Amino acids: CASSDTSTGLGSDTQYF.

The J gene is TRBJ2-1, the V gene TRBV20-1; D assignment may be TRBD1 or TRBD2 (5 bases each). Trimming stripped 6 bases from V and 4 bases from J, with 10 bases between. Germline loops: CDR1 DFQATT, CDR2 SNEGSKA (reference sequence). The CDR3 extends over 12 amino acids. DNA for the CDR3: TGCAGTGCGGGGACCAATTACAATGAGCAGTTCTTC. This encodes CSAGTNYNEQFF.

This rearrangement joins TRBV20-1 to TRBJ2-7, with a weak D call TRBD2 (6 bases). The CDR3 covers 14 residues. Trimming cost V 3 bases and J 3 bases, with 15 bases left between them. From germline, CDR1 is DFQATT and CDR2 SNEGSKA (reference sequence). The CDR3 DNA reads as TGCAGTGCTAGCTCCGGGACTGTGAACTACGAGCAGTACTTC. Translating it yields CSASSGTVNYEQYF.

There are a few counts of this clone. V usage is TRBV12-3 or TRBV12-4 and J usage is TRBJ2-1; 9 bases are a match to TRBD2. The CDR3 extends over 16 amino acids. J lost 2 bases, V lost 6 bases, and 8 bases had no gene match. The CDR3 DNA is TGTGCCAGCAGCCCCAGCGGGGGGTTCGCCTACAATGAGCAGTTCTTC. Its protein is CASSPSGGFAYNEQFF.

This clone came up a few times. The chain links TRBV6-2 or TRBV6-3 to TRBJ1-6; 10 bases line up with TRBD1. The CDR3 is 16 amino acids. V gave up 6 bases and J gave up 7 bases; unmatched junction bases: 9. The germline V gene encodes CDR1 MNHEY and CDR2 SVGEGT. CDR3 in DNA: TGTGCCAGCAGCCAGACGACAGGGGGCCTCAATTCACCCCTCCACTTT. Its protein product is CASSQTTGGLNSPLHF.

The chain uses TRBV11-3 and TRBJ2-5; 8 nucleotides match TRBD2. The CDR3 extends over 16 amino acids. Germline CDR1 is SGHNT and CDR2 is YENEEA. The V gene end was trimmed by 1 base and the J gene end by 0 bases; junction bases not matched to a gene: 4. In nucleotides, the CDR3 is TGTGCCAGCAGCTTAGGGCTAGCGGGTCACCAAGAGACCCAGTACTTC. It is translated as CASSLGLAGHQETQYF.

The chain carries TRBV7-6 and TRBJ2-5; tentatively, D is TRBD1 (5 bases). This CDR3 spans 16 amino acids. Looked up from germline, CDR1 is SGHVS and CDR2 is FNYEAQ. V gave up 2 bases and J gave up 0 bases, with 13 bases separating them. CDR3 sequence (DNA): TGTGCCAGCAGCTTATATGCAGGGTCGAACCAAGAGACCCAGTACTTC. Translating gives CASSLYAGSNQETQYF. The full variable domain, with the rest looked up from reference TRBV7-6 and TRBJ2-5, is GAGVSQSPRYKVTKRGQDVALRCDPISGHVSLYWYRQALGQGPEFLTYFNYEAQQDKSGLPNDRFSAERPEGSISTLTIQRTEQRDSAMYRCASSLYAGSNQETQYFGPGTRLLVL.

The chain's CDR3 is CASTPTQGSGPYSTDTQYF. The CDR3 coding sequence is TGTGCCAGCACTCCCACGCAGGGTAGCGGTCCCTATAGCACAGATACGCAGTATTTT. The chain is built from TRBV6-2 or TRBV6-3 and TRBJ2-3; tentative D call: TRBD2 (6 bases). V was shortened by 7 bases and J by 0 bases, with 26 bases between the two germline ends. Germline-derived CDR1 and CDR2 are MNHEY and SVGEGT. This CDR3 has 19 amino acids.

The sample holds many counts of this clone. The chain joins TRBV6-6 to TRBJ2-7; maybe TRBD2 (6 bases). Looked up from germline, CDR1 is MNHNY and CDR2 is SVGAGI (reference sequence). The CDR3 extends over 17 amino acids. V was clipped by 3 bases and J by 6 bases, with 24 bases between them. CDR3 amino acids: CASSYLVSSGPRVEQYF. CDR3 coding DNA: TGTGCCAGCAGTTATTTAGTCTCCAGCGGGCCGAGGGTCGAGCAGTACTTC.

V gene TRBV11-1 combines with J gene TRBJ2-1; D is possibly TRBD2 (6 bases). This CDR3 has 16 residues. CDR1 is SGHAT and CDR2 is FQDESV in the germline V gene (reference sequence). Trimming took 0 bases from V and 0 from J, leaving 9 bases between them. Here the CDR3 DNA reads TGTGCCAGCAGCTTAGCACGGGGAGGCTCCTACAATGAGCAGTTCTTC. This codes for CASSLARGGSYNEQFF.

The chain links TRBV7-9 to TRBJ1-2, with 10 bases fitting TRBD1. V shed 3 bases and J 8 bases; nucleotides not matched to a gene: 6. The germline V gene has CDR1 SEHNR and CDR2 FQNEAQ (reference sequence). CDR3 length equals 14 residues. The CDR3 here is CASSLSGTGDGYTF. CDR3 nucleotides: TGTGCCAGCAGCTTGTCCGGGACAGGGGACGGCTACACCTTC.

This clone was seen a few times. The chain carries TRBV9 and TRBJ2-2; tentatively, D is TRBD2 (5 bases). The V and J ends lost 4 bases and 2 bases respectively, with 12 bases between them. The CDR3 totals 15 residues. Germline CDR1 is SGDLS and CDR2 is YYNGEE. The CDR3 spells CASSLAGRNTGELFF. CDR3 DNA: TGTGCCAGCAGCCTAGCAGGACGTAACACCGGGGAGCTGTTTTTT.

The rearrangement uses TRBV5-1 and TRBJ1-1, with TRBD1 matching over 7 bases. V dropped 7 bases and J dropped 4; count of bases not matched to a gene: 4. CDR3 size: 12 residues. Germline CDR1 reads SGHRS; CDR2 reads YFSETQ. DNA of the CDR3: TGCGCCAGCGGTACAGGGGCCACTGAAGCTTTCTTT. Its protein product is CASGTGATEAFF.

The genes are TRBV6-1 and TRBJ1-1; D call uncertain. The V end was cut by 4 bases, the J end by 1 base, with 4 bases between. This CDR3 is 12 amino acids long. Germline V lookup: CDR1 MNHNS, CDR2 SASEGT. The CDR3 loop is CASSGQNTEAFF. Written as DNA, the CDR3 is TGTGCCAGCAGTGGACAGAACACTGAAGCTTTCTTT.

CDR3 residues: CASSPNTDTQYF. The CDR3 DNA follows: TGTGCCAGCTCACCCAACACAGATACGCAGTATTTT. The J gene is TRBJ2-3, the V gene TRBV18; D unclear. This CDR3 is built from 12 residues. Germline V gene lookup returns CDR1 KGHSH and CDR2 LQKENI. Between the trimmed V and J ends, which lost 3 bases and 2 bases, there was a span of 3 bases.

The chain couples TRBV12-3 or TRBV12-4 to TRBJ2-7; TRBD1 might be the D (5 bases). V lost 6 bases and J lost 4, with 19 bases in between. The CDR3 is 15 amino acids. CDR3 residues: CASSSPGLKGYEQYF. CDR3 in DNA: TGTGCCAGCAGCAGCCCCGGGCTAAAGGGGTACGAGCAGTACTTC.

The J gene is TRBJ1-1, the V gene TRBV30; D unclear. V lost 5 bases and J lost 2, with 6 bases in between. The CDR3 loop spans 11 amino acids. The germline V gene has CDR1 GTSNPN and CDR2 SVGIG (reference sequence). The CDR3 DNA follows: TGTGCCTGGGGAGCTAACACTGAAGCTTTCTTT. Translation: CAWGANTEAFF.

CDR3 amino acids: CASSLSPWTVNYGYTF. CDR3 nucleotides: TGTGCCAGCAGTTTATCCCCCTGGACAGTTAACTATGGCTACACCTTC. This chain connects TRBV28 to TRBJ1-2; tentatively, D is TRBD1 (6 bases). Between the trimmed V and J ends, which lost 1 base and 1 base, there was a span of 13 bases. The germline V gene encodes CDR1 MDHEN and CDR2 SYDVKM. The CDR3 consists of 16 residues.

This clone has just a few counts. The DNA for the CDR3 is TGTGCCAGCAGCTTAGCGGCTAGCGGAAACACAGATACGCAGTATTTT. Translating it yields CASSLAASGNTDTQYF. The chain uses TRBV7-2 and TRBJ2-3, with TRBD2 identical over 7 bases. Germline assignment: CDR1 SGHTA and CDR2 FQGNSA. The CDR3 length is 16 residues. Trimming removed 0 bases from V and 2 bases from J; junction bases left unmatched: 5. The variable domain in full, with the rest retrieved from reference TRBV7-2 and TRBJ2-3, is GAGVSQSPSNKVTEKGKDVELRCDPISGHTALYWYRQSLGQGLEFLIYFQGNSAPDKSGLPSDRFSAERTGGSVSTLTIQRTQQEDSAVYLCASSLAASGNTDTQYFGPGTRLTVL.

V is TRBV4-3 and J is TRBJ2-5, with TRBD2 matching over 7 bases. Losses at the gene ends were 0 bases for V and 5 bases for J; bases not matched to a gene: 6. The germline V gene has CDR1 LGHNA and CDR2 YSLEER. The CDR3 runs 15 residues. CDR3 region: CASSQEAAGVETQYF. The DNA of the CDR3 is TGCGCCAGCAGCCAAGAGGCGGCGGGAGTTGAGACCCAGTACTTC.

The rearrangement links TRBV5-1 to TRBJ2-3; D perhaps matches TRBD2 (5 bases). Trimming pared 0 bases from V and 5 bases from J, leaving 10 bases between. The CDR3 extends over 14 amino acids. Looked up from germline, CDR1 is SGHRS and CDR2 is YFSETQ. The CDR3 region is CASSLDGMGDTQYF. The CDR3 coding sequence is TGCGCCAGCAGCTTGGACGGGATGGGAGATACGCAGTATTTT.

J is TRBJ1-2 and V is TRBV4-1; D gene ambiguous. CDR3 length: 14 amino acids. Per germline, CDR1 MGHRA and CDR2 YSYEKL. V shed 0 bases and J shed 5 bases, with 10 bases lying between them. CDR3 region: CASSQDPGTYGYTF. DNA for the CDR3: TGCGCCAGCAGCCAAGACCCGGGAACTTATGGCTACACCTTC.

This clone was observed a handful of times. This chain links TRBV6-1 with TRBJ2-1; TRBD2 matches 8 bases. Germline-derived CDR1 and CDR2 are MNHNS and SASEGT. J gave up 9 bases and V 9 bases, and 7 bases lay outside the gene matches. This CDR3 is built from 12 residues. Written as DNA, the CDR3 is TGTGCCAGTAGGAGCGGGAGAAGTGAGCAGTTCTTC. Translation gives CASRSGRSEQFF.

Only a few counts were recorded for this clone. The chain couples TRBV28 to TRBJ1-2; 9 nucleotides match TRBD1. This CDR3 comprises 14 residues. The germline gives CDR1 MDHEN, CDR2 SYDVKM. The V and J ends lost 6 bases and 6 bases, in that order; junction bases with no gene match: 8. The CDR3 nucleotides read TGTGCCAGCAGCCAGGGACAGGGTGTTAATGGCTACACCTTC. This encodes CASSQGQGVNGYTF.

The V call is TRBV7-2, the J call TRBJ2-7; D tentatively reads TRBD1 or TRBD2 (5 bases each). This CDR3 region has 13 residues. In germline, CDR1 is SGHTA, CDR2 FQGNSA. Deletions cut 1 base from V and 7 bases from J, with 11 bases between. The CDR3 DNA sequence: TGTGCCAGCAGCTTAGGGAAATGGGGGGAGCAGTACTTC. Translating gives CASSLGKWGEQYF.